What follows are 27 T cell receptor beta chains derived from one specimen sequenced in a study of TIL therapy for anti-PD-1-resistant metastatic lung cancer. The libraries were made with immunoSEQ v3. Libraries were prepared by immunoSEQ multiplex PCR; TCRdb keeps only in-frame clonotypes and omits some of them. This sample carries approximately 53,000 clones, roughly 78% of them seen once, and the ten largest clones take 4% to 5.5%. Sample time point: pre-treatment sample, taken before nivolumab and TIL therapy. The sequenced sample was blood, obtained at baseline. All receptors derive from a woman aged 25-85 years with non-small cell lung cancer.

The chain has TRBV7-2 and TRBJ2-7, with TRBD2 identical over 9 bases. Trimming removed 3 bases from V and 2 bases from J; junction bases left unmatched: 5. This CDR3 has 15 residues. From germline, CDR1 is SGHTA and CDR2 FQGNSA. CDR3 protein: CASSLTSGTTYEQYF. CDR3 sequence (DNA): TGTGCCAGCAGCTTGACTAGCGGAACGACCTACGAGCAGTACTTC.

CDR3 amino acids: CASSRGRGGETQYF. CDR3 coding DNA: TGTGCCAGCAGCCGTGGACGGGGGGGAGAGACCCAGTACTTC. V gene TRBV7-2 combines with J gene TRBJ2-5; 8 bases line up with TRBD2. Germline assignment: CDR1 SGHTA and CDR2 FQGNSA. The CDR3 is 14 amino acids. After removal of 5 bases from V and 4 bases from J, the junction contained 6 bases not matched to a gene.

The gene calls are TRBV20-1 and TRBJ1-2; D uncertain. Trimming pared 6 bases from V and 4 bases from J, leaving 9 bases between. From germline, CDR1 is DFQATT and CDR2 SNEGSKA (reference sequence). CDR3 length: 11 residues. The DNA of the CDR3 is TGCAGTGCGTATTCTGGCTATGGCTACACCTTC. Translating it yields CSAYSGYGYTF.

J is TRBJ1-1 and V is TRBV5-1; 9 bases line up with TRBD1. V trimming: 4 bases; J trimming: 7 bases; junction bases outside the gene matches: 5. The CDR3 covers 13 residues. CDR1 is SGHRS, CDR2 YFSETQ, per germline. The CDR3 DNA reads as TGCGCCAGCAGCGACGGACAGGGGATTGAAGCTTTCTTT. It is translated as CASSDGQGIEAFF.

The gene calls are TRBV28 and TRBJ1-4; maybe TRBD1 (6 bases). The V gene lost 2 bases and the J gene lost 4 bases, with 14 bases spanning the gap. Germline V CDR1 and CDR2: MDHEN, SYDVKM. This CDR3 contains 16 residues. The CDR3 loop reads CASSLPAGDLNEKLFF. The CDR3 coding sequence is TGTGCCAGCAGTTTACCGGCAGGGGACCTTAATGAAAAACTGTTTTTT.

The chain has TRBV18 and TRBJ2-5; D unresolved. The CDR3 length is 13 residues. Trimming cost V 10 bases and J 1 base, with 13 bases left between them. CDR1 is KGHSH, CDR2 LQKENI, per germline. The CDR3 protein is CATSTLSQETQYF. The CDR3 nucleotides read TGTGCCACCTCTACACTTTCCCAAGAGACCCAGTACTTC.

V and J are TRBV21-1 and TRBJ2-7; no DNA check was done on the table's D call, TRBD1. TRBV21-1 is listed as a pseudogene. The CDR3 consists of 14 residues. CDR3 coding DNA: TGTGCCTCTCCGACAGGGGGATTAGGGTACGAGCAGTACTTC. This sequence encodes CASPTGGLGYEQYF.

This clone has a handful of counts. The chain combines TRBV30 with TRBJ1-1, with D unclear. The CDR3 contains 12 residues. The germline gives CDR1 GTSNPN, CDR2 SVGIG (reference sequence). Trimming shortened V by 0 bases and J by 4 bases, and 6 bases separated the two germline ends. The CDR3 is CAWSVRGTEAFF. CDR3 nucleotide sequence: TGTGCCTGGAGTGTACGTGGCACTGAAGCTTTCTTT.

The chain uses TRBV7-8 and TRBJ1-2; D is unresolved. The CDR3 sequence is 13 residues long. Trimming stripped 1 base from V and 8 bases from J, with 11 bases between. CDR1 is SGHVS and CDR2 is FQNEAQ in the germline V gene. Here the CDR3 reads CASSLVEAGGYTF. CDR3 DNA sequence: TGTGCCAGCAGCTTAGTCGAGGCGGGCGGCTACACCTTC.

The chain combines TRBV6-5 with TRBJ1-6, with 9 nucleotides matching TRBD1. Germline-derived CDR1 and CDR2 are MNHEY and SVGAGI. This CDR3 spans 15 amino acids. V lost 5 bases to trimming and J lost 7 bases; unmatched junction nucleotides: 6. The CDR3 DNA reads TGTGCCAGCAGTCTCCTAGGGACAGGGAATTCACCCCTCCACTTT. Its protein product is CASSLLGTGNSPLHF.

CDR3 nucleotides: TGTGCCTGGAGTGGAGGTTCCGAAAACATTCAGTACTTC. Protein: CAWSGGSENIQYF. V gene TRBV30 combines with J gene TRBJ2-4; D call uncertain. The CDR3 contains 13 residues. CDR1 is GTSNPN and CDR2 is SVGIG in the germline V gene (reference sequence). V lost 1 base, J lost 5 bases, and 9 bases lay in between.

As concerns this clone: A junction boundary mismatches the germline segment, possibly from a read error. This rearrangement joins TRBV5-1 to TRBJ2-5; TRBD1 aligns across 9 bases. This CDR3 is 13 amino acids long. Germline V gene lookup returns CDR1 SGHRS and CDR2 YFSETQ. The CDR3 protein is CASRRDREEAQYF. For the CDR3, the DNA is TGCGCCAGCAGAAGGGACAGGGAAGAGGCCCAGTACTTC.

This clone was seen just once. The chain couples TRBV15 to TRBJ1-6; D might be TRBD1 (6 bases). The CDR3 contains 18 residues. Germline loops: CDR1 LNHNV, CDR2 YYDKDF (reference sequence). V gave up 3 bases and J gave up 5 bases, with 20 bases separating them. CDR3 coding DNA: TGTGCCACCAGCAGGCGCTACCCGGGACAAGGGGATAATTCACCCCTCCACTTT. Protein product: CATSRRYPGQGDNSPLHF. Based on the CDR3 plus reference TRBV15 and TRBJ1-6, the full variable domain is DAMVIQNPRYQVTQFGKPVTLSCSQTLNHNVMYWYQQKSSQAPKLLFHYYDKDFNNEADTPDNFQSRRPNTSFCFLDIRSPGLGDTAMYLCATSRRYPGQGDNSPLHFGNGTRLTVT.

This clone was detected a few times. The V and J genes are TRBV11-2 and TRBJ1-3, with TRBD1 as a possible D gene (5 bases). The germline V gene has CDR1 SGHAT and CDR2 FQNNGV. The CDR3 is 14 residues long. Trimming took off 0 bases at V and 9 bases at J, with 12 bases between the two ends. The CDR3 region is CASSLEGRESTIYF. DNA of the CDR3: TGTGCCAGCAGCTTAGAAGGCAGGGAAAGCACCATATATTTT. The whole variable domain, filled in from reference TRBV11-2 and TRBJ1-3, reads EAGVAQSPRYKIIEKRQSVAFWCNPISGHATLYWYQQILGQGPKLLIQFQNNGVVDDSQLPKDRFSAERLKGVDSTLKIQPAKLEDSAVYLCASSLEGRESTIYFGEGSWLTVV.

The chain joins TRBV27 to TRBJ2-7; possibly TRBD1 for D (6 bases). CDR3 length equals 15 residues. V dropped 4 bases and J dropped 2 bases, with 15 bases sitting between them. The germline V gene encodes CDR1 MNHEY and CDR2 SMNVEV (reference sequence). This CDR3 is CASSSSGAVPYEQYF. DNA for the CDR3: TGTGCCAGCAGTTCCTCAGGGGCGGTCCCCTACGAGCAGTACTTC.

This clone was detected once. This chain links TRBV27 with TRBJ1-2; 10 nucleotides agree with TRBD1. The CDR3 is 18 amino acids. CDR1 and CDR2 (germline): MNHEY, SMNVEV (reference sequence). Trimming cost V 0 bases and J 3 bases; bases outside gene matches: 10. CDR3: CASSLSTPTGGADYGYTF. For the CDR3, the DNA is TGTGCCAGCAGTTTATCCACACCGACAGGGGGCGCGGACTATGGCTACACCTTC.

The chain joins TRBV5-6 to TRBJ2-5; possibly TRBD2 for D (7 bases). Trimming stripped 2 bases from V and 5 bases from J, with 13 bases between. Germline V gene sequence: CDR1 SGHDT, CDR2 YYEEEE. The CDR3 runs to 14 residues. DNA of the CDR3: TGTGCCAGCAGCTTTGGGGGGGCCCAGGAGACCCAGTACTTC. Translated: CASSFGGAQETQYF.

The chain has TRBV14 and TRBJ2-1; TRBD1 matches at 8 bases. CDR1 and CDR2 (germline): SGHDN, FVKESK. Trimming took 4 bases from V and 6 from J; bases not matched to a gene: 8. The CDR3 has 15 amino acids. CDR3 sequence (DNA): TGTGCCAGCAGCCGACTGGACAGGGCCCGCAATGAGCAGTTCTTC. Protein product: CASSRLDRARNEQFF.

This clone is a singleton in its sample. The CDR3 bases are TGCGCCAATTGGACTATTTCCTCCTACGAGCAGTACTTC. Translated, it gives CANWTISSYEQYF. V is TRBV10-1 and J is TRBJ2-7, with a possible D match to TRBD2 (6 bases). Germline V CDR1 and CDR2: WNHNN, SYGVQD (reference sequence). The V gene lost 10 bases and the J gene lost 0 bases, with 13 bases spanning the gap. The CDR3 consists of 13 residues.

This clone was seen just once. The chain has TRBV6-5 and TRBJ1-6; weak D call: TRBD1 (6 bases). Trimming pared 0 bases from V and 7 bases from J, leaving 10 bases between. The germline V gene has CDR1 MNHEY and CDR2 SVGAGI. This CDR3 spans 15 amino acids. The DNA of the CDR3 is TGTGCCAGCAGTTACTCACGGGGGCTGAATTCACCCCTCCACTTT. Its protein is CASSYSRGLNSPLHF.

In its sample, this clone was seen once. The chain combines TRBV6-5 with TRBJ2-7, with D perhaps matching TRBD1 (5 bases). V was pared by 0 bases and J by 3 bases, with 9 bases between. This CDR3 is built from 14 residues. CDR1 and CDR2 from the germline V gene are MNHEY and SVGAGI. DNA of the CDR3: TGTGCCAGCAGTTACTCGCTTCAGGGCTACGAGCAGTACTTC. Translated, it gives CASSYSLQGYEQYF.

V usage is TRBV5-1 and J usage is TRBJ2-5, with unresolved D. Germline V gene sequence: CDR1 SGHRS, CDR2 YFSETQ. The CDR3 consists of 15 residues. V was clipped by 0 bases and J by 3 bases, with 12 bases between them. CDR3 sequence reads: CASSLADRAEETQYF. CDR3 DNA sequence: TGCGCCAGCAGCTTGGCCGATAGGGCTGAAGAGACCCAGTACTTC.

The chain links TRBV2 to TRBJ2-7, with a weak D call TRBD2 (5 bases). Germline V gives CDR1 SNHLY, CDR2 FYNNEI. The V and J ends lost 5 bases and 0 bases respectively, with 11 bases between them. The length of the CDR3 is 14 residues. CDR3: CASSPSGFSYEQYF. In DNA form, the CDR3 reads TGTGCCAGCAGTCCGAGCGGATTCTCCTACGAGCAGTACTTC.

The chain combines TRBV13 with TRBJ1-5; perhaps TRBD1 as D (5 bases). Trimming removed 5 bases at V and 0 bases at J, with 20 bases between. CDR1 is PRHDT, CDR2 FYEKMQ, per germline (reference sequence). There are 18 residues in the CDR3. CDR3 amino acids: CASSPSGDGGYSNQPQHF. In DNA form, the CDR3 reads TGTGCCAGCAGCCCCTCGGGGGACGGAGGCTATAGCAATCAGCCCCAGCATTTT. The whole variable domain, remainder taken from reference TRBV13 and TRBJ1-5, is AAGVIQSPRHLIKEKRETATLKCYPIPRHDTVYWYQQGPGQDPQFLISFYEKMQSDKGSIPDRFSAQQFSDYHSELNMSSLELGDSALYFCASSPSGDGGYSNQPQHFGDGTRLSIL.

This clone was detected only a few times. V and J are TRBV9 and TRBJ1-5; unclear D gene. This CDR3 spans 14 amino acids. Trimming left V 4 bases short and J 5 bases short, with 13 bases between. Germline lookup yields CDR1 SGDLS and CDR2 YYNGEE. The CDR3 loop is CASSLWGTDQPQHF. CDR3 nucleotide sequence: TGTGCCAGCAGCCTCTGGGGTACCGATCAGCCCCAGCATTTT.

The chain is built from TRBV10-1 and TRBJ2-1, with D maybe TRBD2 (5 bases). The V end was cut by 2 bases, the J end by 7 bases, with 15 bases between. Germline V gene sequence: CDR1 WNHNN, CDR2 SYGVQD (reference sequence). The CDR3 is 15 amino acids. CDR3 residues: CASSEGFVAMNEQFF. The CDR3 DNA follows: TGCGCCAGCAGTGAGGGATTTGTAGCGATGAATGAGCAGTTCTTC.

The V and J genes are TRBV9 and TRBJ1-4, with TRBD1 as a possible D gene (5 bases). The CDR3 runs 13 residues. From germline, CDR1 is SGDLS and CDR2 YYNGEE. Trimming removed 7 bases from V and 10 bases from J, with 17 bases in between. The CDR3 spells CASLGEDGGKLFF. DNA for the CDR3: TGTGCCAGCTTGGGGGAAGACGGTGGAAAACTGTTTTTT.